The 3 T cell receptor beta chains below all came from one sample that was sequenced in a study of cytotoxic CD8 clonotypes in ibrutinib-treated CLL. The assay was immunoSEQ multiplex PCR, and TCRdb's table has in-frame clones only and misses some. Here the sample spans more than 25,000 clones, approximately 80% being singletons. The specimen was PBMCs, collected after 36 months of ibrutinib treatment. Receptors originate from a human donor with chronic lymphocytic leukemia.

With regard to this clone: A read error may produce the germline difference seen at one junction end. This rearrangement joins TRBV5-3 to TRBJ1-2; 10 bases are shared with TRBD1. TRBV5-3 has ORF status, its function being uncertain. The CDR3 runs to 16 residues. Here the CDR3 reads CARSLLTGGAETPIGF. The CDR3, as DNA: TGTGCCAGAAGCTTGCTGACAGGGGGCGCAGAAACCCCTATAGGGTTC.

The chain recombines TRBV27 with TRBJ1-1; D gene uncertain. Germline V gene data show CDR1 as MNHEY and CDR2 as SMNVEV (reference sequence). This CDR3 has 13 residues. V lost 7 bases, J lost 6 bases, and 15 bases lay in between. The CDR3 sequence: CASMRMGSAEAFF. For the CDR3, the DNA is TGTGCCAGCATGAGGATGGGTAGTGCTGAAGCTTTCTTT.

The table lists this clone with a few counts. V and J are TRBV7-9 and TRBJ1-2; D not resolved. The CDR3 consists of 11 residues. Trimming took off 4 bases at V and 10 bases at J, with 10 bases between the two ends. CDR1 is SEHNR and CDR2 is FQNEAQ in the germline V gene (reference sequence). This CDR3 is CASSSRDTYTF. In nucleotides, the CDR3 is TGTGCCAGCAGCTCACGCGACACCTACACCTTC.